These 32 T cell receptor beta chains originate from one sample sequenced in a study of T cell responses to AZD1222 COVID-19 vaccine. Clones were sequenced by immunoSEQ multiplex PCR, and TCRdb holds only the in-frame ones, with some missing. The sample comprises roughly 150,000 clones, more than 85% of which are singletons, and approximately 1.5% rests with the top ten. This material consisted of peripheral blood, taken 28 days after the second AZD1222 dose. The receptors stem from an adult who received the AZD1222 COVID-19 vaccine.

V and J are TRBV6-5 and TRBJ2-7; D perhaps matches TRBD1 (6 bases). Germline CDR1 MNHEY, CDR2 SVGAGI. This CDR3 region has 14 residues. Trimming shortened V by 6 bases and J by 2 bases, and 14 bases separated the two germline ends. The CDR3 nucleotides are TGTGCCAGCAGCCCCCAGACAGGACCCTACGAGCAGTACTTC. The encoded protein is CASSPQTGPYEQYF.

V and J are TRBV19 and TRBJ1-1; 7 positions agree with TRBD1. The CDR3 sequence is 14 residues long. V was clipped by 5 bases and J by 5 bases; unmatched bases: 8. Germline CDR1 reads LNHDA; CDR2 reads SQIVND (reference sequence). CDR3 nucleotide sequence: TGTGCCAGTAGTTCGCACAGGGGCGGGACTGAAGCTTTCTTT. This sequence encodes CASSSHRGGTEAFF.

The V and J genes are TRBV6-1 and TRBJ1-5, with a tentative D call TRBD1 (6 bases). CDR1 is MNHNS, CDR2 SASEGT, per germline. This CDR3 has 17 amino acids. The V and J ends lost 4 bases and 2 bases respectively, with 18 bases between them. DNA of the CDR3: TGTGCCAGCAGTGGGGCCTCCCAGGGGCCGGGCAATCAGCCCCAGCATTTT. This sequence encodes CASSGASQGPGNQPQHF.

V usage is TRBV9 and J usage is TRBJ2-7; D is unclear. The CDR3 spans 16 residues. The V end lost 8 bases, the J end lost 0 bases, and 21 bases lay between the germline ends. Germline loops: CDR1 SGDLS, CDR2 YYNGEE. The CDR3 here is CARTLILKQHSYEQYF. In DNA form, the CDR3 reads TGTGCCAGAACACTAATCCTTAAACAGCACTCCTACGAGCAGTACTTC.

The chain links TRBV27 to TRBJ2-7; 10 bases map to TRBD2. In germline, CDR1 is MNHEY, CDR2 SMNVEV (reference sequence). Losses at the gene ends were 2 bases for V and 3 bases for J; bases not matched to a gene: 1. The CDR3 extends over 14 amino acids. CDR3 amino acids: CASSLRTSGYEQYF. The DNA for the CDR3 is TGTGCCAGCAGTTTACGGACTAGCGGCTACGAGCAGTACTTC.

The V call is TRBV7-2, the J call TRBJ1-1; D uncertain. This CDR3 is 12 amino acids long. Deletions cut 1 base from V and 4 bases from J, with 4 bases between. Germline values: CDR1 SGHTA, CDR2 FQGNSA. CDR3 nucleotide sequence: TGTGCCAGCAGCTTAGGGATCACTGAAGCTTTCTTT. Protein product: CASSLGITEAFF.

This rearrangement joins TRBV5-4 to TRBJ2-7, with a possible D match to TRBD2 (5 bases). There are 14 residues in the CDR3. In germline, CDR1 is SGHNT, CDR2 YYREEE (reference sequence). Trimming pared 0 bases from V and 0 bases from J, leaving 7 bases between. CDR3 coding DNA: TGTGCCAGCAGCTTGGACGGGGACTCCTACGAGCAGTACTTC. Encoded protein: CASSLDGDSYEQYF. The complete variable domain, with remaining parts taken from reference TRBV5-4 and TRBJ2-7, reads ETGVTQSPTHLIKTRGQQVTLRCSSQSGHNTVSWYQQALGQGPQFIFQYYREEENGRGNFPPRFSGLQFPNYSSELNVNALELDDSALYLCASSLDGDSYEQYFGPGTRLTVT.

The chain couples TRBV7-3 to TRBJ2-1; tentative D call: TRBD1 (6 bases). Looked up from germline, CDR1 is SGHTA and CDR2 is FQGTGA. This CDR3 has 15 residues. V lost 5 bases, J lost 8 bases, and 19 bases lay in between. The CDR3 region is CASSPRQESLDEQFF. DNA of the CDR3: TGTGCCAGCAGCCCACGACAGGAGAGCCTCGATGAGCAGTTCTTC.

The chain employs TRBV19 and TRBJ1-1, with 10 positions matching TRBD1. Trimming cost V 4 bases and J 9 bases; bases outside gene matches: 5. CDR1 and CDR2 (germline): LNHDA, SQIVND (reference sequence). This CDR3 is built from 13 residues. The CDR3 sequence: CASSTTGGLKAFF. The CDR3 DNA follows: TGTGCCAGTAGTACGACAGGGGGCTTAAAAGCTTTCTTT.

This clone appeared a single time. This sequence joins TRBV5-4 and TRBJ2-5; 8 nucleotides line up with TRBD2. Germline CDR1 is SGHNT and CDR2 is YYREEE (reference sequence). With 6 bases clipped from V and 0 bases from J, the junction kept 4 bases outside the gene matches. The CDR3 has 14 amino acids. CDR3 amino acids: CASTLAAHQETQYF. The CDR3 bases are TGTGCCAGCACACTAGCGGCACACCAAGAGACCCAGTACTTC.

J is TRBJ2-5 and V is TRBV27, with TRBD2 identical over 8 bases. Unmatched junction bases numbered 10, after V lost 5 bases and J lost 5 bases. The CDR3 is 15 residues long. Germline V gene sequence: CDR1 MNHEY, CDR2 SMNVEV (reference sequence). CDR3 residues: CASSPETSAKETQYF. The DNA for the CDR3 is TGTGCCAGCAGTCCAGAGACTAGCGCCAAGGAGACCCAGTACTTC.

About this clone itself: Other DNA sequences in this sample translate to the same CDR3. J is TRBJ1-3 and V is TRBV30; D remains unclear. The CDR3 totals 13 residues. The V gene's germline CDR1 is GTSNPN and CDR2 SVGIG (reference sequence). V gave up 0 bases and J gave up 4 bases, with 7 bases separating them. The CDR3 sequence is CAWSVGTGNTIYF. The CDR3 nucleotides are TGTGCCTGGAGTGTCGGTACAGGAAACACCATATATTTT.

J is TRBJ2-1 and V is TRBV7-3, with 10 bases fitting TRBD1. Germline V lookup: CDR1 SGHTA, CDR2 FQGTGA. This CDR3 is 14 amino acids long. The junction had 9 bases not matched to a gene; V was cut back by 5 bases and J by 11 bases. Written as DNA, the CDR3 is TGTGCCAGCAGCCCCCCCGGGGACAGGGGAAAGCAGTTCTTC. This sequence encodes CASSPPGDRGKQFF.

This clone was detected only a few times. The chain joins TRBV28 to TRBJ1-3, with 9 bases lining up with TRBD1. CDR1 is MDHEN and CDR2 is SYDVKM in the germline V gene. The CDR3 contains 17 residues. Trimming cost V 5 bases and J 5 bases; bases outside gene matches: 13. The CDR3 region has the DNA TGTGCCAGCAGTCGAGTACAGGGGGCTTCAGCCCGAAACACCATATATTTT. As protein: CASSRVQGASARNTIYF.

The chain links TRBV27 to TRBJ1-4; D uncertain. Trimming removed 7 bases from V and 3 bases from J, with 12 bases in between. This CDR3 is 14 amino acids long. The germline V gene encodes CDR1 MNHEY and CDR2 SMNVEV (reference sequence). CDR3 bases: TGTGCCAGCACGTCGTTGGCAGCTAATGAAAAACTGTTTTTT. Its translation is CASTSLAANEKLFF.

About this clone: A junction boundary mismatches the germline segment, possibly from a read error. The chain employs TRBV7-7 and TRBJ2-5; a possible D gene is TRBD1 (6 bases). Germline CDR1 is SSHAT and CDR2 is FNYEAQ (reference sequence). The CDR3 has 13 amino acids. The CDR3 here is CASSFSGAETQYF. The CDR3 bases are TGTGCTAGCAGCTTTTCAGGGGCAGAGACCCAGTACTTC.

The chain uses TRBV5-1 and TRBJ1-4; the D gene is possibly TRBD1 (6 bases). Trimming took off 2 bases at V and 0 bases at J, with 8 bases between the two ends. Looked up from germline, CDR1 is SGHRS and CDR2 is YFSETQ. The CDR3 runs 15 residues. The CDR3 sequence is CASSFTGSTNEKLFF. CDR3 in DNA: TGCGCCAGCAGCTTCACAGGGTCAACTAATGAAAAACTGTTTTTT.

The rearrangement uses TRBV3-1 (or the pseudogene TRBV3-2) and TRBJ1-1; D gene uncertain. Trimming took 4 bases from V and 1 from J, leaving 16 bases between them. Germline V lookup: CDR1 LGHDT, CDR2 YNNKEL (reference sequence). CDR3 length: 16 amino acids. This CDR3 reads CASSPLERAGNTEAFF. Written as DNA, the CDR3 is TGTGCCAGCAGCCCCCTGGAGAGGGCGGGGAACACTGAAGCTTTCTTT.

The V and J genes are TRBV19 and TRBJ1-1; D remains ambiguous. The germline gives CDR1 LNHDA, CDR2 SQIVND (reference sequence). This CDR3 is built from 13 residues. The ends were cut back, 4 bases at V and 5 bases at J, with 11 bases in the middle. In DNA form, the CDR3 reads TGTGCCAGTAGTAGGCCGGGTTGGACTGAAGCTTTCTTT. Translated: CASSRPGWTEAFF.

This chain links TRBV9 with TRBJ2-7; maybe TRBD2 (6 bases). Trimming left V 4 bases short and J 3 bases short, with 17 bases between. The CDR3 is 15 residues long. In germline, CDR1 is SGDLS, CDR2 YYNGEE. The CDR3 here is CASSRRPGVSYEQYF. The CDR3 nucleotides read TGTGCCAGCAGCCGCAGACCGGGGGTCAGCTACGAGCAGTACTTC.

The CDR3 sequence is CASSVSPPGVRSSGNTIYF. The CDR3 DNA sequence: TGTGCCAGCAGCGTAAGCCCACCAGGTGTTCGGAGCTCTGGAAACACCATATATTTT. This chain uses TRBV9 with TRBJ1-3; D remains ambiguous. The CDR3 consists of 19 residues. Deletions cut 1 base from V and 0 bases from J, with 20 bases between. Germline CDR1 reads SGDLS; CDR2 reads YYNGEE. Together with reference TRBV9 and TRBJ1-3, the CDR3 gives the full variable domain: DSGVTQTPKHLITATGQRVTLRCSPRSGDLSVYWYQQSLDQGLQFLIQYYNGEERAKGNILERFSAQQFPDLHSELNLSSLELGDSALYFCASSVSPPGVRSSGNTIYFGEGSWLTVV.

The V gene is TRBV2, the J gene TRBJ1-1; D may be TRBD1 (5 bases). Trimming took off 6 bases at V and 0 bases at J, with 11 bases between the two ends. The CDR3 is 14 amino acids. Germline CDR1 SNHLY, CDR2 FYNNEI. The DNA of the CDR3 is TGTGCCAGCAGAGACAGTCTGGTGAACACTGAAGCTTTCTTT. Its protein is CASRDSLVNTEAFF. The full variable domain, completed using reference TRBV2 and TRBJ1-1, is EPEVTQTPSHQVTQMGQEVILRCVPISNHLYFYWYRQILGQKVEFLVSFYNNEISEKSEIFDDQFSVERPDGSNFTLKIRSTKLEDSAMYFCASRDSLVNTEAFFGQGTRLTVV.

This clone was seen only a few times. This chain connects TRBV27 to TRBJ1-5; 7 bases agree with TRBD1. Trimming took 6 bases from V and 4 from J; bases not matched to a gene: 9. The CDR3 consists of 15 residues. Germline V CDR1 and CDR2: MNHEY, SMNVEV (reference sequence). The CDR3 DNA reads TGTGCCAGCAGACTGGAGGGGGCCCGAAATCAGCCCCAGCATTTT. It encodes CASRLEGARNQPQHF.

In its sample, this clone was seen a few times. The chain employs TRBV27 and TRBJ1-1; no reliable D call. Deletions cut 0 bases from V and 8 bases from J, with 10 bases between. The CDR3 spans 13 residues. In germline, CDR1 is MNHEY, CDR2 SMNVEV (reference sequence). DNA for the CDR3: TGTGCCAGCAGTTTATCCCCTCGCAGGGAAGCTTTCTTT. Encoded protein: CASSLSPRREAFF.

This clone is a singleton in its sample. The DNA of the CDR3 is TGTGCCAGTAGTACCTCTGTAGCGGGGGGATCATACAATGAGCAGTTCTTC. This encodes CASSTSVAGGSYNEQFF. This rearrangement joins TRBV19 to TRBJ2-1, with 10 bases matching TRBD2. There are 17 residues in the CDR3. The germline V gene has CDR1 LNHDA and CDR2 SQIVND (reference sequence). V lost 4 bases and J lost 4; bases outside the gene matches: 10.

This clone has just one count. One junction end does not reproduce the germline sequence, and a read error may be involved. The rearrangement uses TRBV20-1 and TRBJ1-1; tentative D call: TRBD1 (5 bases). Germline V gene lookup returns CDR1 DFQATT and CDR2 SNEGSKA (reference sequence). This CDR3 is built from 8 residues. The CDR3 here is CSASRVRF. The DNA of the CDR3 is TGCAGTGCTAGCAGGGTGAGGTTT.

The V gene is TRBV18, the J gene TRBJ1-1, with D unclear. The CDR3 runs 14 residues. Trimming stripped 2 bases from V and 1 base from J, with 8 bases between. Germline-derived CDR1 and CDR2 are KGHSH and LQKENI. CDR3 in DNA: TGTGCCAGCTCACCAGGAAGGGCGAACACTGAAGCTTTCTTT. It translates to CASSPGRANTEAFF. Combining the CDR3 with reference TRBV18 and TRBJ1-1 gives the whole variable domain NAGVMQNPRHLVRRRGQEARLRCSPMKGHSHVYWYRQLPEEGLKFMVYLQKENIIDESGMPKERFSAEFPKEGPSILRIQQVVRGDSAAYFCASSPGRANTEAFFGQGTRLTVV.

This chain uses TRBV5-1 with TRBJ2-1, with 13 bases fitting TRBD2. This CDR3 is 17 amino acids long. Germline V gene lookup returns CDR1 SGHRS and CDR2 YFSETQ. V dropped 3 bases and J dropped 2; count of bases not matched to a gene: 5. The CDR3 spells CASSWTSGSPTYNEQFF. The CDR3 DNA reads as TGCGCCAGCAGCTGGACTAGCGGGAGCCCCACCTACAATGAGCAGTTCTTC.

This clone has a single count. The gene calls are TRBV10-3 and TRBJ2-7; 8 bases are shared with TRBD2. CDR1 and CDR2 (germline): ENHRY, SYGVKD. This CDR3 is built from 16 residues. J lost 1 base, V lost 0 bases, and 5 bases had no gene match. The CDR3 bases are TGTGCCATCAGTGAGTCGGCTAGCGGGTTATCCTACGAGCAGTACTTC. Its translation: CAISESASGLSYEQYF.

The rearrangement uses TRBV7-9 and TRBJ1-1; no reliable D call. Germline V gene data show CDR1 as SEHNR and CDR2 as FQNEAQ (reference sequence). V gave up 5 bases and J gave up 0 bases, with 7 bases separating them. This CDR3 contains 13 residues. The CDR3 here is CASSPWLNTEAFF. In DNA form, the CDR3 reads TGTGCCAGCAGCCCCTGGCTGAACACTGAAGCTTTCTTT.

The rearrangement joins TRBV19 to TRBJ1-2, with a tentative D call TRBD1 (6 bases). Trimming stripped 8 bases from V and 4 bases from J, with 11 bases between. The CDR3 is 12 residues long. CDR1 LNHDA and CDR2 SQIVND come from the germline V gene (reference sequence). In DNA form, the CDR3 reads TGTGCCAGTTTAGACAGGACCTATGGCTACACCTTC. It translates to CASLDRTYGYTF.

This clone was recorded only once. This sequence joins TRBV25-1 and TRBJ2-3; 10 bases align to TRBD2. Germline CDR1 is MGHDK and CDR2 is SYGVNS. The J segment lost 6 bases and the V segment lost 1 base, leaving 13 bases of the junction unmatched. The CDR3 contains 18 residues. For the CDR3, the DNA is TGTGCCAGCAGTGAATCACTCTCCAGCGGGGGGGTAAGGGATACGCAGTATTTT. It yields the protein CASSESLSSGGVRDTQYF.